The source of this T cell receptor beta chain is a study of blood T cell repertoires in COVID-19. Study-level background: Some COVID-19 samples were acute and others convalescent; all came from the United States, Italy and Spain. T cells, B-cell-depleted T cells, or PBMCs supplied cDNA or gDNA.

Per the germline V gene, CDR1 is SGHAT and CDR2 is FQNNGV. This CDR3 is 13 amino acids long. V was shortened by 2 bases and J by 8 bases, with 9 bases between the two germline ends. As processed by the authors: Amplification from reference gene primers served as the basis for estimated nucleated cell counts. Using immunoSEQ multiplex PCR, the repertoire was profiled, and TCRdb retains in-frame clones only, with some absent. V and J calls and clone size are those listed in that table; D and trimming were worked out from the DNA. The sample lists 200,000 to 250,000 clones; about 88% were seen once. The rearrangement links TRBV11-2 to TRBJ1-4; D uncertain. The sequencing input was peripheral blood. The TCR was taken from a woman in her fifties or sixties with acute or convalescent COVID-19. Here the CDR3 DNA reads TGTGCCAGCAGCTTACAACAAGTGGAAAAACTGTTTTTT. This codes for CASSLQQVEKLFF.